This T cell receptor (beta chain) was found in a study of beta chain features in type 1 diabetes (dated by TCRdb to the late 2010s). About the full investigation: No differences in mean age, gender distribution, total cell number or subset yield were found between patients and healthy donors. A total of approximately 110,000,000 sorted cells were examined across all samples, and a strong correlation was observed between cell number per subset and RNA yield. The study compared the TCRB repertoires of sorted circulating CD4+ T cell subsets in recently diagnosed type 1 diabetes patients with those in matched healthy donors. Regulatory and stem cell-like memory subsets were obtained from only 8 patients and roughly eight healthy donors, while naive and central memory subsets were obtained from all 28 donors.

All of the isolated RNA was reverse transcribed with the High Capacity cDNA Reverse Transcription Kit, so expressed TCRB transcripts were sequenced. Deep immunoSEQ sequencing was applied to naive, central memory and regulatory T cell samples, giving an average of around 3.8 million total reads per sample. Sorted cells were lysed in RLT buffer and RNA was extracted with DNase-treated RNeasy Micro or Mini kits, depending on cell number. Each cell subset was processed separately to prevent cross-contamination, with patient and healthy donor samples processed together. The immunoSEQ multiplex PCR was used to amplify TCRB sequences from cDNA, yielding 87-bp fragments that span the CDR3 region. Sequencing of the amplicons was done on the Illumina HiSeq platform. Per the original workflow: Synthetic template baselines were used to correct PCR bias computationally, reads within Hamming distance 2 were collapsed together, and singletons that could not be merged were discarded. Reads were aligned against IMGT to assign V, D and J genes, CDR3 length and insertions or deletions at six rearrangement sites. Within each subset, clonotype counts were normalized to sorted cell number, and only after that were true diversity and Gini coefficients computed with the tcR R package. Repertoire sharing was quantified using the overlap coefficient calculated on TCRB nucleotide sequences. Sourced from immuneACCESS, this table was stored by TCRdb with only in-frame sequences that have V and J called. A share of the clones is absent; for the studies checked, an unresolved V gene accounts for under half, and the remainder has no known explanation. D and trimming were read from the DNA, whereas the V and J calls and clone size are those reported in that table. Here the sample has 310,000 or so clones; 7.5% to 9% occur a single time. Under 0.5% of the sample goes to the ten largest clones.

A single peripheral blood draw of around 120 mL on average was collected from each donor into heparinised tubes. Naive, central memory, regulatory and stem cell-like memory CD4+ T cells were sorted on a BD FACSAria II using a panel including CD45RO, CCR7, CD25, CD127, CD95 and CD27. Every sorted population had a purity above 95%. PBMCs were isolated immediately by Lymphoprep density gradient centrifugation and stained directly without culture. So that batch effects would be minimized, each experiment stained and sorted samples in pairs, pairing one healthy donor with one patient. Trimming takes 4 bases from V and 5 bases from J, and the germline ends sit 7 bases apart. From the cysteine through the phenylalanine, the CDR3 covers 12 amino acids. Only the CDR3 DNA stays, 36 bases, in frame from base 1. The germline V gene (reference sequence) supplies CDR1 SGHKS and CDR2 YYEKEE. As to this clone: The antigen it recognizes is unknown. One base away there is no much larger clone; base qualities are not given.

General study outcomes and caveats: HLA sub-analyses involved small numbers of individuals, so any influence of HLA type on TCRB rearrangement remained unresolved. Because cDNA was sequenced instead of genomic DNA, highly expressing activated cells could be over-represented, though the groups showed no difference in activation or CD3 levels. At VDJ recombination sites, patients with type 1 diabetes made fewer insertions and deleted more nucleotides, a pattern implying thymic rearrangement abnormalities. Shorter templates might have been favored by PCR, but patient and control samples were amplified and corrected together, so both groups would have been affected equally by any skew. Naive, central memory and regulatory TCRB repertoires appeared to be more similar among patients than among healthy donors. In all four CD4+ subsets, TCRB CDR3 length was moderately but significantly shorter in type 1 diabetes patients.

Recombination linked TRBV5-5 to TRBJ2-1; no confident D gene assignment can be made. Specimen: central memory CD4+ T cells from blood. The TCR originated in a woman in her late teens or twenties in good health. The base sequence is TGTGCCAGCAGCCACGAGAACAATGAGCAGTTCTTC. Its translation is CASSHENNEQFF.